Below are 29 T cell receptor beta chains sequenced from a single sample in a study of PD-1 blockade in classical Hodgkin lymphoma. Sequencing used immunoSEQ multiplex PCR; TCRdb keeps in-frame clones, though not all of them. The data hold over 3,500 clones, with 81% observed a single time. Time point noted: newly diagnosed, previously untreated cHL patient sample. Thawed PBMCs were the source of CD8+ T cells, obtained through magnetic negative selection. Material for sequencing was CD8+ T cells from blood. Every receptor here comes from a human donor with classical Hodgkin lymphoma.

The V gene is TRBV6-5, the J gene TRBJ2-3; 7 bases are a match to TRBD2. V shed 2 bases and J 2 bases; nucleotides not matched to a gene: 4. The CDR3 consists of 15 residues. Germline V gives CDR1 MNHEY, CDR2 SVGAGI. CDR3 nucleotides: TGTGCCAGCAGTTACGCGGGAGCAACCACAGATACGCAGTATTTT. It translates to CASSYAGATTDTQYF.

The chain is built from TRBV19 and TRBJ2-5; 9 bases agree with TRBD2. V lost 3 bases to trimming and J lost 4 bases; unmatched junction nucleotides: 24. The CDR3 has 21 residues. Germline CDR1 is LNHDA and CDR2 is SQIVND (reference sequence). DNA for the CDR3: TGTGCCAGTAGTATGGGGTCCCGGGACAGTGAATTAGCGGGAGTGAGAGAGACCCAGTACTTC. Protein sequence: CASSMGSRDSELAGVRETQYF.

This clone was counted a few times. CDR3 in DNA: TGTGCCAGCAGCCCACAGGGGTTTGCCAATGAGCAGTTCTTC. Its protein product is CASSPQGFANEQFF. The V gene is TRBV27, the J gene TRBJ2-1; TRBD1 matches 7 bases. The CDR3 extends over 14 amino acids. In germline, CDR1 is MNHEY, CDR2 SMNVEV (reference sequence). Trimming removed 6 bases from V and 6 bases from J; junction bases left unmatched: 8.

In this sample, this clone turned up once. This sequence joins TRBV9 and TRBJ2-2; D unclear. Trimming took 0 bases from V and 4 from J, leaving 7 bases between them. Germline V gene sequence: CDR1 SGDLS, CDR2 YYNGEE. The CDR3 consists of 14 residues. In DNA, the CDR3 is TGTGCCAGCAGCGTAGTTGGAAGCACCGGGGAGCTGTTTTTT. Translation gives CASSVVGSTGELFF.

This chain connects TRBV27 to TRBJ2-1; 10 positions agree with TRBD2. The CDR3 runs to 16 residues. V gave up 6 bases and J gave up 5 bases; unmatched junction bases: 10. CDR1 is MNHEY, CDR2 SMNVEV, per germline (reference sequence). CDR3 loop: CASSSRGLAGDNEQFF. In DNA form, the CDR3 reads TGTGCCAGCAGCTCGAGAGGCCTAGCGGGGGACAATGAGCAGTTCTTC.

The V gene is TRBV9, the J gene TRBJ2-7; no firm D call. V was clipped by 4 bases and J by 2 bases, with 16 bases between them. The CDR3 length is 15 residues. Germline V lookup: CDR1 SGDLS, CDR2 YYNGEE. The DNA of the CDR3 is TGTGCCAGCAGCTCCGACCCTGCGGCCGCCTACGAGCAGTACTTC. Its translation: CASSSDPAAAYEQYF.

This clone has only a few counts. The chain employs TRBV7-2 and TRBJ1-3; D call uncertain. Trimming shortened V by 5 bases and J by 8 bases, and 13 bases separated the two germline ends. The germline V gene has CDR1 SGHTA and CDR2 FQGNSA. The CDR3 extends over 13 amino acids. Here the CDR3 DNA reads TGTGCCAGCAGCCCCCGTGGACTGGACACCATATATTTT. It translates to CASSPRGLDTIYF.

The chain carries TRBV7-9 and TRBJ2-7; D is possibly TRBD1 (5 bases). V was shortened by 8 bases and J by 6 bases, with 11 bases between the two germline ends. The length of the CDR3 is 11 residues. The germline CDR1 and CDR2 sequences are SEHNR and FQNEAQ (reference sequence). The CDR3 sequence is CASGWGPEQYF. The CDR3 bases are TGTGCCAGCGGTTGGGGCCCCGAGCAGTACTTC.

The chain uses TRBV5-6 and TRBJ2-7, with TRBD1 matching 11 bases. CDR1 and CDR2 from the germline V gene are SGHDT and YYEEEE. V gave up 4 bases and J gave up 6 bases; unmatched junction bases: 3. CDR3 size: 13 residues. The CDR3 coding sequence is TGTGCCAGCAGCCTAGGGACAGGGGGCGAGCAGTACTTC. This gives the protein CASSLGTGGEQYF.

This CDR3 reads CASKLGANVLTF. The CDR3 coding sequence is TGCGCCAGCAAGCTGGGGGCCAACGTCCTGACTTTC. The rearrangement joins TRBV5-1 to TRBJ2-6; D gene unclear. There are 12 residues in the CDR3. With 6 bases removed from V and 4 bases from J, the gap between germline ends came to 5 bases. The germline V gene encodes CDR1 SGHRS and CDR2 YFSETQ.

In this sample, this clone turned up once. This chain connects TRBV6-6 to TRBJ2-7; 7 bases map to TRBD2. This CDR3 has 15 amino acids. Looked up from germline, CDR1 is MNHNY and CDR2 is SVGAGI (reference sequence). V trimming: 0 bases; J trimming: 2 bases; junction bases outside the gene matches: 4. CDR3 region: CASSYSAGVPYEQYF. The CDR3 DNA sequence: TGTGCCAGCAGTTACTCGGCGGGGGTTCCCTACGAGCAGTACTTC.

Remarks on this clone: Relative to the germline gene, one junction end is altered; a read error may explain this. The rearrangement uses TRBV27 and TRBJ2-7; 13 nucleotides agree with TRBD2. CDR3 length equals 13 residues. CDR1 is MNHEY and CDR2 is SMNVEV in the germline V gene (reference sequence). Written as DNA, the CDR3 is TGTGCCAGTAAAGGAGGACTAGCGGGGGATCAGAACTTC. This gives the protein CASKGGLAGDQNF.

This clone was seen once. The V call is TRBV19, the J call TRBJ2-2, with TRBD2 identical over 10 bases. In germline, CDR1 is LNHDA, CDR2 SQIVND (reference sequence). This CDR3 comprises 15 residues. The ends lost 3 bases at V and 4 bases at J; junction bases unmatched: 2. Here the CDR3 DNA reads TGTGCCAGTAGTATTAGCGGGAGGATCACCGGGGAGCTGTTTTTT. Its translation: CASSISGRITGELFF.

V gene TRBV4-1 combines with J gene TRBJ1-6; 7 bases fit TRBD1. Germline CDR1 MGHRA, CDR2 YSYEKL. Losses at the gene ends were 4 bases for V and 4 bases for J; bases not matched to a gene: 7. CDR3 length: 16 amino acids. In nucleotides, the CDR3 is TGCGCCAGCAGCCCGTGGACAGGAGCATATAATTCACCCCTCCACTTT. This sequence encodes CASSPWTGAYNSPLHF.

This clone was seen a few times. The genes are TRBV27 and TRBJ2-1; the match to TRBD2 covers 7 bases. J lost 5 bases, V lost 4 bases, and 8 bases had no gene match. The CDR3 loop spans 15 amino acids. Germline V lookup: CDR1 MNHEY, CDR2 SMNVEV (reference sequence). The CDR3 loop reads CASSSIGGSDNEQFF. As DNA, the CDR3 is TGTGCCAGCAGTTCCATCGGCGGGAGCGACAATGAGCAGTTCTTC.

The chain is built from TRBV6-5 and TRBJ2-1; 11 bases align to TRBD1. Looked up from germline, CDR1 is MNHEY and CDR2 is SVGAGI. Germline trimming cut 10 bases from V and 7 bases from J; bases unmatched to any gene: 12. The CDR3 contains 15 residues. CDR3 sequence: CATEAWDRGYNEQFF. Here the CDR3 DNA reads TGTGCCACCGAAGCCTGGGACAGGGGGTATAATGAGCAGTTCTTC.

This sequence joins TRBV19 and TRBJ1-3; D unclear. CDR1 is LNHDA, CDR2 SQIVND, per germline (reference sequence). CDR3 length equals 15 residues. The ends were cut back, 7 bases at V and 0 bases at J, with 13 bases in the middle. This chain's CDR3 is CASTHGRSSGNTIYF. As DNA, the CDR3 is TGTGCCAGTACCCATGGAAGAAGCTCTGGAAACACCATATATTTT.

V gene TRBV11-2 combines with J gene TRBJ2-5; TRBD2 aligns across 15 bases. The germline V gene encodes CDR1 SGHAT and CDR2 FQNNGV. V gave up 5 bases and J gave up 7 bases; unmatched junction bases: 5. The CDR3 is 15 amino acids. CDR3: CASSTGLAGGGTQYF. Written as DNA, the CDR3 is TGTGCCAGCAGCACGGGACTAGCGGGAGGTGGGACCCAGTACTTC. Based on the CDR3 plus reference TRBV11-2 and TRBJ2-5, the full variable domain is EAGVAQSPRYKIIEKRQSVAFWCNPISGHATLYWYQQILGQGPKLLIQFQNNGVVDDSQLPKDRFSAERLKGVDSTLKIQPAKLEDSAVYLCASSTGLAGGGTQYFGPGTRLLVL.

The V and J genes are TRBV13 and TRBJ2-1; D is tentatively TRBD1 or TRBD2 (5 bases each). The germline gives CDR1 PRHDT, CDR2 FYEKMQ (reference sequence). V was pared by 2 bases and J by 8 bases, with 13 bases between. The CDR3 contains 14 residues. CDR3 coding DNA: TGTGCCAGCAGCTTATTGGGGGAGAAGGATGAGCAGTTCTTC. This sequence encodes CASSLLGEKDEQFF. The entire variable domain, with the rest obtained from reference TRBV13 and TRBJ2-1, is as follows: AAGVIQSPRHLIKEKRETATLKCYPIPRHDTVYWYQQGPGQDPQFLISFYEKMQSDKGSIPDRFSAQQFSDYHSELNMSSLELGDSALYFCASSLLGEKDEQFFGPGTRLTVL.

The chain couples TRBV5-8 to TRBJ2-5; D is perhaps TRBD1 or TRBD2 (5 bases each). Germline V gene sequence: CDR1 SGHTS, CDR2 YDEGEE. The CDR3 extends over 16 amino acids. Trimming took off 4 bases at V and 1 base at J, with 17 bases between the two ends. The CDR3 DNA sequence: TGTGCCAGCAGCCACTCCGCTAGGGACCTCCAAGAGACCCAGTACTTC. This sequence encodes CASSHSARDLQETQYF.

This chain connects TRBV9 to TRBJ2-1; a weak D match, TRBD2 (6 bases). This CDR3 region has 16 residues. Germline V lookup: CDR1 SGDLS, CDR2 YYNGEE. V lost 4 bases to trimming and J lost 0 bases, with 14 bases between them. Here the CDR3 reads CASSPGEGSSYNEQFF. Here the CDR3 DNA reads TGTGCCAGCAGCCCGGGGGAAGGGAGCTCCTACAATGAGCAGTTCTTC.

The chain has TRBV7-6 and TRBJ1-1, with D possibly TRBD1 on 6 matching bases. With 5 bases removed from V and 1 base from J, the gap between germline ends came to 11 bases. From germline, CDR1 is SGHVS and CDR2 FNYEAQ. The CDR3 contains 14 residues. The CDR3 bases are TGTGCCAGCAGCAAGACAGGACGGAACACTGAAGCTTTCTTT. It yields the protein CASSKTGRNTEAFF.

V and J are TRBV11-2 and TRBJ2-1, with 9 nucleotides matching TRBD1. Germline V CDR1 and CDR2: SGHAT, FQNNGV. With 2 bases clipped from V and 4 bases from J, the junction kept 6 bases outside the gene matches. The CDR3 loop spans 16 amino acids. The CDR3: CASSLSGTGRYNEQFF. The CDR3 DNA reads TGTGCCAGCAGCTTATCTGGGACAGGGAGGTACAATGAGCAGTTCTTC. Full variable domain (outside the CDR3, taken from reference TRBV11-2 and TRBJ2-1): EAGVAQSPRYKIIEKRQSVAFWCNPISGHATLYWYQQILGQGPKLLIQFQNNGVVDDSQLPKDRFSAERLKGVDSTLKIQPAKLEDSAVYLCASSLSGTGRYNEQFFGPGTRLTVL.

J is TRBJ2-1 and V is TRBV10-3; the D is unclear. CDR3 length: 15 amino acids. Per germline, CDR1 ENHRY and CDR2 SYGVKD. The V end lost 0 bases, the J end lost 4 bases, and 10 bases lay between the germline ends. The CDR3 region is CAISESAERYNEQFF. The CDR3 region has the DNA TGTGCCATCAGTGAGTCGGCGGAGAGGTACAATGAGCAGTTCTTC.

This sequence joins TRBV7-3 and TRBJ2-3; 13 nucleotides match TRBD2. Germline-derived CDR1 and CDR2 are SGHTA and FQGTGA. CDR3 size: 18 residues. Losses at the gene ends were 6 bases for V and 0 bases for J; bases not matched to a gene: 9. CDR3 protein: CASSSDWTSGSSTDTQYF. The CDR3 nucleotides are TGTGCCAGCAGTTCCGATTGGACTAGCGGGAGCAGCACAGATACGCAGTATTTT.

In its sample, this clone was seen once. The rearrangement joins TRBV7-3 to TRBJ1-1; possibly TRBD1 for D (6 bases). Deletions cut 11 bases from V and 0 bases from J, with 19 bases between. This CDR3 has 15 residues. Germline CDR1 reads SGHTA; CDR2 reads FQGTGA. The CDR3 protein is CAARGMRGLNTEAFF. The DNA for the CDR3 is TGTGCCGCCAGGGGCATGAGGGGTTTGAACACTGAAGCTTTCTTT.

The chain couples TRBV9 to TRBJ2-3; TRBD2 matches at 14 bases. This CDR3 spans 17 amino acids. Trimming removed 4 bases from V and 6 bases from J; junction bases left unmatched: 10. Germline CDR1 and CDR2: SGDLS and YYNGEE. The DNA for the CDR3 is TGTGCCAGCAGCCCTCGGACTAGCGGGAGGTTAGGGGATACGCAGTATTTT. This sequence encodes CASSPRTSGRLGDTQYF.

V usage is TRBV1 and J usage is TRBJ2-2; the table's TRBD2 call for D was not verified on the DNA. TRBV1 is annotated as a pseudogene. The CDR3 spans 17 residues. Here the CDR3 reads CTSSQVGLAGKTGELFF. In DNA, the CDR3 is TGCACCAGCAGCCAAGTCGGGCTAGCGGGCAAGACCGGGGAGCTGTTTTTT.

This chain uses TRBV4-1 with TRBJ2-3; D might be TRBD2 (6 bases). Trimming took 5 bases from V and 4 from J, leaving 16 bases between them. Germline V gene sequence: CDR1 MGHRA, CDR2 YSYEKL. The CDR3 is 15 amino acids. CDR3 amino acids: CASSGRDSFADTQYF. The CDR3 nucleotides read TGCGCCAGCAGCGGTCGGGACTCCTTCGCAGATACGCAGTATTTT.